Each of the 29 T cell receptor beta chains below was sequenced from the same sample in a study of CD8+CD57+ T cells in acquired aplastic anemia. By flow cytometry, patients selected for sequencing had shown an expansion of CD8+CD57+ cells. Genomic DNA served as template for TCR beta VDJ and CDR3 profiling. TCRdb re-derived calls from the reads in MiXCR, one entry per CDR3 protein. This sample has approximately 130,000 distinct CDR3 sequences, with over 30% found just once. The sample comprised sorted CD4+, CD8+, or CD8+CD57+ T cells (not recorded which) from PBMCs. The receptors were gathered from a human donor with aplastic anemia.

This clonotype came up a few times. The chain employs TRBV30 and TRBJ2-5; TRBD1 matches 10 bases. Germline CDR1 reads GTSNPN; CDR2 reads SVGIG (reference sequence). This CDR3 has 14 residues. Trimming at V came to 0 bases and at J to 3 bases, leaving 1 base not matched to a gene. The CDR3 region has the DNA TGTGCCTGGAGTGTAGGACAGGGGGAAGAGACCCAGTACTTC. Encoded protein: CAWSVGQGEETQYF.

There are a few counts of this clonotype. Germline and junction disagree at one end, which may indicate a read error. V usage is TRBV5-1 and J usage is TRBJ2-2, with D tentatively TRBD2 (6 bases). CDR3 length: 15 amino acids. Germline values: CDR1 SGHRS, CDR2 YFSETQ. DNA for the CDR3: TGCGCCAGCAGCTTGGCGGTCGCGAACACCGGGGGGCTGTTTTTT. Encoded protein: CASSLAVANTGGLFF.

This clonotype appeared a few times. The rearrangement links TRBV4-3 to TRBJ2-1; 8 bases are shared with TRBD1. Germline CDR1 reads LGHNA; CDR2 reads YSLEER. The trim removed 6 bases at V and 7 bases at J, leaving 14 bases unmatched. This CDR3 is 16 amino acids long. The CDR3 region is CASSLGLGQGWNEQFF. CDR3 DNA sequence: TGCGCCAGCAGTTTAGGTTTAGGACAGGGATGGAATGAGCAGTTCTTC.

This chain uses TRBV28 with TRBJ2-1; TRBD2 matches at 14 bases. Germline values: CDR1 MDHEN, CDR2 SYDVKM. Germline trimming cut 0 bases from V and 8 bases from J; bases unmatched to any gene: 6. The CDR3 has 17 residues. Written as DNA, the CDR3 is TGTGCCAGCAGTTTATGGACTAGCGGGGGGGGCAACTATGAGCAGTTCTTC. Protein: CASSLWTSGGGNYEQFF.

The rearrangement joins TRBV29-1 to TRBJ2-7; 8 bases agree with TRBD1. Trimming took 0 bases from V and 1 from J; bases not matched to a gene: 5. This CDR3 comprises 15 residues. CDR1 and CDR2 (germline): SQVTM, ANQGSEA. DNA of the CDR3: TGCAGCGTTGAAGATGTTACAGGGGGGTCCTACGAGCAGTACTTC. Translation gives CSVEDVTGGSYEQYF.

In its sample, this clonotype was seen many times. The gene calls are TRBV28 and TRBJ1-6; D not resolved. Trimming took 8 bases from V and 8 from J, leaving 10 bases between them. The CDR3 runs to 12 residues. Germline values: CDR1 MDHEN, CDR2 SYDVKM. The CDR3 here is CASGITDSPLHF. Written as DNA, the CDR3 is TGTGCCAGCGGGATAACAGATTCACCCCTCCACTTT. Filled out from reference TRBV28 and TRBJ1-6, the complete variable domain reads DVKVTQSSRYLVKRTGEKVFLECVQDMDHENMFWYRQDPGLGLRLIYFSYDVKMKEKGDIPEGYSVSREKKERFSLILESASTNQTSMYLCASGITDSPLHFGNGTRLTVT.

The chain uses TRBV19 and TRBJ1-6; D gene unclear. The germline V gene encodes CDR1 LNHDA and CDR2 SQIVND (reference sequence). This CDR3 is 14 amino acids long. Trimming took 1 base from V and 6 from J, leaving 7 bases between them. Here the CDR3 reads CASSIGPLNSPLHF. CDR3 DNA: TGTGCCAGTAGTATAGGACCCCTTAATTCACCCCTCCACTTT.

In this sample, this clonotype turned up a few times. V usage is TRBV25-1 and J usage is TRBJ2-1; 7 bases fit TRBD1. The length of the CDR3 is 15 residues. Trimming cost V 6 bases and J 9 bases; bases outside gene matches: 14. From germline, CDR1 is MGHDK and CDR2 SYGVNS. The CDR3, as DNA: TGTGCCAGCAGCTCCCAAACAGGGGAAGGAGCTGAGCAGTTCTTC. It codes for CASSSQTGEGAEQFF. Full variable domain (rest looked up from reference TRBV25-1 and TRBJ2-1): EADIYQTPRYLVIGTGKKITLECSQTMGHDKMYWYQQDPGMELHLIHYSYGVNSTEKGDLSSESTVSRIRTEHFPLTLESARPSHTSQYLCASSSQTGEGAEQFFGPGTRLTVL.

This chain links TRBV20-1 with TRBJ1-5, with D hard to call. CDR1 and CDR2 from the germline V gene are DFQATT and SNEGSKA (reference sequence). With 3 bases removed from V and 5 bases from J, the gap between germline ends came to 14 bases. This CDR3 is built from 14 residues. The CDR3 loop is CSARGGGSDQPQHF. In DNA, the CDR3 is TGCAGTGCTAGGGGTGGCGGGTCCGATCAGCCCCAGCATTTT.

The rearrangement links TRBV20-1 to TRBJ2-7; 7 bases map to TRBD1. Germline CDR1 reads DFQATT; CDR2 reads SNEGSKA (reference sequence). This CDR3 comprises 15 residues. Trimming removed 6 bases from V and 2 bases from J; junction bases left unmatched: 13. This chain's CDR3 is CSAVFPRDSPYEQYF. The CDR3 nucleotides are TGCAGTGCCGTATTTCCTCGGGACAGTCCCTACGAGCAGTACTTC.

The V and J genes are TRBV11-1 and TRBJ2-2; 9 bases are shared with TRBD2. Per the germline V gene, CDR1 is SGHAT and CDR2 is FQDESV (reference sequence). The trim removed 3 bases at V and 2 bases at J, leaving 16 bases unmatched. The CDR3 extends over 20 amino acids. CDR3 sequence: CASSFHSSGSGGSNTGELFF. CDR3 DNA sequence: TGTGCCAGCAGCTTCCACTCCTCGGGGAGCGGGGGGTCTAACACCGGGGAGCTGTTTTTT.

This clonotype was found many times. The V and J genes are TRBV5-4 and TRBJ2-5; 8 bases map to TRBD1. CDR3 length: 14 amino acids. Trimming took 5 bases from V and 5 from J; bases not matched to a gene: 8. Germline V gives CDR1 SGHNT, CDR2 YYREEE (reference sequence). CDR3 bases: TGTGCCAGCAGAGACAACAGGGGGAGGGAGACCCAGTACTTC. Residues: CASRDNRGRETQYF. Supplemented by reference TRBV5-4 and TRBJ2-5, the full variable domain reads ETGVTQSPTHLIKTRGQQVTLRCSSQSGHNTVSWYQQALGQGPQFIFQYYREEENGRGNFPPRFSGLQFPNYSSELNVNALELDDSALYLCASRDNRGRETQYFGPGTRLLVL.

The CDR3 reads CASSQDSGGRNNEQFF. The CDR3 nucleotides are TGCGCCAGCAGCCAAGATAGCGGGGGGCGCAACAATGAGCAGTTCTTC. V and J are TRBV4-3 and TRBJ2-1; 10 bases map to TRBD2. The CDR3 is 16 amino acids. V shed 0 bases, J shed 5 bases, and the junction held 4 bases outside the gene matches. Germline CDR1 is LGHNA and CDR2 is YSLEER.

V is TRBV7-2 and J is TRBJ2-5; weak D call: TRBD2 (5 bases). Germline values: CDR1 SGHTA, CDR2 FQGNSA. CDR3 length: 14 amino acids. The V end was cut by 1 base, the J end by 3 bases, with 9 bases between. Written as DNA, the CDR3 is TGTGCCAGCAGCTTAGTGAGCGGAAAAGAGACCCAGTACTTC. Translated, it gives CASSLVSGKETQYF.

This clonotype was recorded once. The chain combines TRBV6-1 with TRBJ1-4; TRBD1 matches 12 bases. Trimming took 6 bases from V and 3 from J; bases not matched to a gene: 11. The CDR3 has 18 amino acids. CDR1 MNHNS and CDR2 SASEGT come from the germline V gene. This chain's CDR3 is CASSGGTGGVLANEKLFF. DNA for the CDR3: TGTGCCAGCAGCGGCGGGACAGGGGGCGTTTTGGCTAATGAAAAACTGTTTTTT.

This clonotype was detected ten times or more. The V and J genes are TRBV7-2 and TRBJ2-2; no firm D call. CDR3 length equals 13 residues. Germline-derived CDR1 and CDR2 are SGHTA and FQGNSA. V shed 2 bases and J shed 6 bases, with 7 bases lying between them. DNA of the CDR3: TGTGCCAGCAGCTTACAAAGATCCGGGGAGCTGTTTTTT. Translated, it gives CASSLQRSGELFF. The full variable domain, completed using reference TRBV7-2 and TRBJ2-2, is GAGVSQSPSNKVTEKGKDVELRCDPISGHTALYWYRQSLGQGLEFLIYFQGNSAPDKSGLPSDRFSAERTGGSVSTLTIQRTQQEDSAVYLCASSLQRSGELFFGEGSRLTVL.

The chain carries TRBV29-1 and TRBJ2-2; D is unresolved. CDR3 size: 13 residues. Trimming removed 4 bases at V and 3 bases at J, with 9 bases between. From germline, CDR1 is SQVTM and CDR2 ANQGSEA. CDR3 DNA sequence: TGCAGCGTTGGCGGTCGGGACACCGGGGAGCTGTTTTTT. It encodes CSVGGRDTGELFF.

The chain couples TRBV12-3 or TRBV12-4 to TRBJ2-7; 14 bases fit TRBD2. The ends lost 6 bases at V and 6 bases at J; junction bases unmatched: 7. This CDR3 spans 15 amino acids. The CDR3 reads CASSLGLAGDSEQYF. Written as DNA, the CDR3 is TGTGCCAGCAGCTTGGGACTAGCGGGGGATTCCGAGCAGTACTTC.

This clonotype has just a few counts. This rearrangement joins TRBV15 to TRBJ1-4, with 7 nucleotides matching TRBD1. The ends lost 6 bases at V and 0 bases at J; junction bases unmatched: 7. CDR3 length equals 16 residues. Per germline, CDR1 LNHNV and CDR2 YYDKDF (reference sequence). The CDR3 coding sequence is TGTGCCACCAGTACGGCCCAGGGGGCAACTAATGAAAAACTGTTTTTT. Translated: CATSTAQGATNEKLFF.

This clonotype has just a few counts. The chain links TRBV10-3 to TRBJ2-7; the match to TRBD2 covers 10 bases. J was trimmed by 0 bases and V by 10 bases; bases with no gene match: 6. The CDR3 covers 14 residues. The germline gives CDR1 ENHRY, CDR2 SYGVKD. The CDR3 loop is CASQRTSGSYEQYF. CDR3 sequence (DNA): TGTGCCAGCCAGAGGACTAGCGGCTCCTACGAGCAGTACTTC.

This chain connects TRBV9 to TRBJ1-1, with 11 bases identical to TRBD1. The junction had 10 bases not matched to a gene; V was cut back by 7 bases and J by 5 bases. This CDR3 has 15 amino acids. CDR1 is SGDLS and CDR2 is YYNGEE in the germline V gene. CDR3 region: CASGPGTGGRTEAFF. The CDR3, as DNA: TGTGCCAGCGGACCCGGGACAGGGGGGCGGACTGAAGCTTTCTTT.

At least ten counts were recorded for this clonotype. The rearrangement joins TRBV2 to TRBJ1-5, with a tentative D call TRBD1 (6 bases). From germline, CDR1 is SNHLY and CDR2 FYNNEI. CDR3 size: 15 residues. V lost 4 bases and J 1 base, leaving 11 bases between the germline ends. The CDR3 loop is CASSARTASNQPQHF. CDR3 DNA: TGTGCCAGCAGTGCCCGGACAGCCAGCAATCAGCCCCAGCATTTT.

This clonotype was detected only a few times. This chain joins TRBV11-2 and TRBJ2-1, with 14 bases identical to TRBD2. Germline CDR1 reads SGHAT; CDR2 reads FQNNGV. The junction had 12 bases not matched to a gene; V was cut back by 5 bases and J by 9 bases. The CDR3 totals 17 residues. The CDR3 region has the DNA TGTGCCAGCAGCACCAGGACTAGCGGGGGGCCCGCGGGTGAGCAGTTCTTC. Protein sequence: CASSTRTSGGPAGEQFF.

This clonotype was recorded a few times. The V gene is TRBV29-1, the J gene TRBJ2-7, with 7 positions matching TRBD1. The CDR3 length is 13 residues. Germline V lookup: CDR1 SQVTM, CDR2 ANQGSEA. The V segment lost 7 bases and the J segment 5 bases; nucleotides outside the gene matches: 11. This CDR3 is CSADRQGTDEQYF. CDR3 nucleotide sequence: TGCAGCGCCGACCGACAGGGTACGGACGAGCAGTACTTC.

With regard to this clonotype: A junction end diverges from the germline sequence, so it may reflect a read error. This rearrangement joins TRBV20-1 to TRBJ2-3; 7 bases align to TRBD1. Per germline, CDR1 DFQATT and CDR2 SNEGSKA (reference sequence). CDR3 size: 16 residues. In DNA, the CDR3 is TGCAGTGCTCGAGATTTTGGCAGGGGGAGCACAGATACGCAGTATTTT. Translating gives CSARDFGRGSTDTQYF.

With respect to this clonotype: The junction and the germline gene differ at one end; a read error may be behind it. This rearrangement joins TRBV29-1 to TRBJ2-2; the D gene could be TRBD1 or TRBD2 (7 bases each). Per germline, CDR1 SQVTM and CDR2 ANQGSEA. The CDR3 consists of 13 residues. The CDR3 DNA reads TGCAGCGGGGGGAACAGGGGTTCCGGGGGGCTGTCTTTT. Translated, it gives CSGGNRGSGGLSF.

This clonotype was observed at least ten times. This chain connects TRBV9 to TRBJ2-3, with TRBD2 identical over 7 bases. V was pared by 4 bases and J by 6 bases, with 17 bases of the junction left unmatched. The germline CDR1 and CDR2 sequences are SGDLS and YYNGEE. The CDR3 contains 17 residues. CDR3 amino acids: CASSPTTPGTTYDTQYF. The DNA for the CDR3 is TGTGCCAGCAGCCCTACCACCCCCGGGACTACCTATGATACGCAGTATTTT.

The rearrangement uses TRBV2 and TRBJ1-1; TRBD1 is a possible D gene (5 bases). Germline assignment: CDR1 SNHLY and CDR2 FYNNEI. Deletions cut 11 bases from V and 1 base from J, with 14 bases between. The CDR3 is made up of 13 amino acids. CDR3 in DNA: TGTGCCTGTAGACCCGACAGGAACACTGAAGCTTTCTTT. Translation: CACRPDRNTEAFF.

This clonotype was picked up many times. The genes are TRBV19 and TRBJ2-1; weak D call: TRBD1 (6 bases). This CDR3 has 18 residues. Germline loops: CDR1 LNHDA, CDR2 SQIVND (reference sequence). Trimming cost V 1 base and J 8 bases, with 24 bases left between them. The CDR3 nucleotides read TGTGCCAGTAGTATAGTCCGGACGTCCCCTAGCAGGGGCTATGAGCAGTTCTTC. Translated: CASSIVRTSPSRGYEQFF.